These T cell receptor beta chains were read from a single sample in a study of blood T cell repertoires in COVID-19. Sequencing was performed with immunoSEQ multiplex PCR; in TCRdb, only in-frame clones are kept and a portion is missing. Here the sample spans roughly 200,000 clones, 65% to 90% being singletons. Specimen: peripheral blood. Every receptor here comes from an older man with acute or convalescent COVID-19. Each CDR3 is given with its conserved first and last residue. D genes are given only for firm matches. Only part of the rows carry a size: once, few, many, or a class if the clone is expanded.

D gene	CDR3 length	V gene	J gene	clone size	CDR3 protein	CDR3 DNA
TRBD1	14	TRBV11-3	TRBJ1-2	-	CASSLGTGLYGYTF	TGTGCCAGCAGCTTAGGGACAGGCCTCTATGGCTACACCTTC
TRBD2	18	TRBV24-1	TRBJ2-1	-	CATSDPALSGSLLNEQFF	TGTGCCACCAGTGATCCGGCCCTAAGCGGGAGTCTCTTAAATGAGCAGTTCTTC
TRBD2	16	TRBV9	TRBJ2-3	-	CASRRGEDISTDTQYF	TGTGCCAGCCGACGGGGGGAGGACATTAGCACAGATACGCAGTATTTT
-	13	TRBV18	TRBJ1-1	-	CASSPGGWTEAFF	TGTGCCAGCTCACCAGGGGGCTGGACTGAAGCTTTCTTT
TRBD1	15	TRBV15	TRBJ1-5	-	CATSTITGGSQPQHF	TGTGCCACCAGCACTATCACAGGGGGCTCTCAGCCCCAGCATTTT
-	13	TRBV5-1	TRBJ1-5	-	CASSPSPNQPQHF	TGCGCCAGCAGCCCGAGCCCAAATCAGCCCCAGCATTTT
-	14	TRBV19	TRBJ1-2	-	CASRGTGGFYGYTF	TGTGCCAGTAGAGGGACGGGAGGATTCTATGGCTACACCTTC
TRBD1	12	TRBV30	TRBJ1-6	-	CAWNPSGGPLHF	TGTGCCTGGAATCCCTCAGGGGGTCCCCTCCACTTT
-	14	TRBV6-1	TRBJ1-2	-	CASSEQDLTYGYTF	TGTGCCAGCAGTGAACAGGATTTAACGTATGGCTACACCTTC
-	14	TRBV2	TRBJ1-2	-	CASSEAGQGLSYTF	TGTGCCAGCAGTGAAGCGGGGCAGGGTTTAAGCTACACCTTC
TRBD2	17	TRBV7-2	TRBJ2-1	-	CASSSSLLAGRYNEQFF	TGTGCCAGCAGCTCCTCCTTACTAGCGGGACGATACAATGAGCAGTTCTTC
-	13	TRBV5-1	TRBJ1-1	-	CASSRAGHTEAFF	TGCGCCAGCAGCAGAGCGGGGCACACTGAAGCTTTCTTT
TRBD2	14	TRBV7-2	TRBJ2-3	-	CASRGGGPLGAQYF	TGTGCCAGCAGAGGCGGGGGGCCGTTGGGTGCGCAGTATTTT
-	19	TRBV12-2	TRBJ2-1	once	CASRLGSETSGRPYNEQFF	TGTGCAAGTCGCTTAGGATCCGAGACTAGCGGGAGGCCCTACAATGAGCAGTTCTTC
-	14	TRBV28	TRBJ1-6	-	CASSLSLPNSPLHF	TGTGCCAGCAGTTTATCCCTTCCGAATTCACCCCTCCACTTT
TRBD2	14	TRBV2	TRBJ2-7	few	CASTTSGRAPEQYF	TGTGCCAGCACCACTAGCGGGAGGGCCCCCGAGCAGTACTTC
TRBD2	14	TRBV5-1	TRBJ2-5	-	CASSLTSFQETQYF	TGCGCCAGCAGCCTGACTAGCTTCCAAGAGACCCAGTACTTC
TRBD1	16	TRBV6-1	TRBJ1-4	-	CASSADRGPTNEKLFF	TGTGCCAGCAGTGCGGACAGGGGGCCAACTAATGAAAAACTGTTTTTT
TRBD2	14	TRBV2	TRBJ2-7	-	CASSGFSGSGEQYF	TGTGCCAGCAGTGGATTTAGCGGGAGTGGCGAGCAGTACTTC
-	13	TRBV5-1	TRBJ2-3	-	CASSFTDTDTQYF	TGCGCCAGCAGCTTTACAGACACAGATACGCAGTATTTT
-	13	TRBV11-3	TRBJ2-2	-	CASSYLDTGELFF	TGTGCCAGCTCCTACTTAGACACCGGGGAGCTGTTTTTT
TRBD1	15	TRBV6-5	TRBJ2-1	-	CAREKRGQPDSEQFF	TGTGCCAGGGAAAAAAGGGGACAGCCAGACAGTGAGCAGTTCTTC
-	14	TRBV6-6	TRBJ1-5	-	CASSSDSLNQPQHF	TGTGCCAGCAGTTCGGACAGCCTCAATCAGCCCCAGCATTTT
-	14	TRBV20-1	TRBJ2-2	-	CSASRGGNTGELFF	TGCAGTGCTAGTAGGGGGGGAAACACCGGGGAGCTGTTTTTT
-	14	TRBV28	TRBJ2-7	-	CASSLEGGPYEQYF	TGTGCCAGCAGTTTGGAGGGAGGACCCTACGAGCAGTACTTC
-	12	TRBV10-1	TRBJ2-7	-	CASSVQGNAQYF	TGCGCCAGCAGTGTCCAGGGGAACGCGCAGTACTTC
-	16	TRBV28	TRBJ1-5	-	CASIWGGHSSNQPQHF	TGTGCCAGCATTTGGGGGGGACATAGTAGCAATCAGCCCCAGCATTTT
TRBD2	14	TRBV2	TRBJ2-1	-	CASSGTSGNNEQFF	TGTGCCAGCAGTGGAACTAGCGGAAACAATGAGCAGTTCTTC
-	16	TRBV24-1	TRBJ2-1	-	CATSDFHRPPYNEQFF	TGTGCCACCAGTGATTTCCACAGGCCTCCCTACAATGAGCAGTTCTTC
-	13	TRBV28	TRBJ2-3	-	CASSFFGTDTQYF	TGTGCCAGCAGTTTTTTCGGCACAGATACGCAGTATTTT
TRBD2	19	TRBV10-1	TRBJ2-1	-	CASSEYPSGTPGIYNEQFF	TGCGCCAGCAGTGAATACCCTAGCGGGACTCCGGGGATATACAATGAGCAGTTCTTC
TRBD2	14	TRBV5-1	TRBJ2-5	-	CASSSTSGQETQYF	TGCGCCAGCAGCTCCACTAGCGGACAAGAGACCCAGTACTTC
-	14	TRBV24-1	TRBJ1-3	-	CATSVGTGPGTIYF	TGTGCCACCAGTGTGGGAACAGGGCCCGGCACCATATATTTT
TRBD1	13	TRBV18	TRBJ1-2	-	CASSPPTGVGYTF	TGTGCCAGCTCACCTCCTACAGGGGTTGGCTACACCTTC
TRBD2	16	TRBV24-1	TRBJ2-1	-	CATSDFSAGGYNEQFF	TGTGCCACCAGTGATTTCTCGGCGGGAGGTTACAATGAGCAGTTCTTC
TRBD2	15	TRBV6-5	TRBJ2-1	-	CASITRGGRSNEQFF	TGTGCCAGCATCACCCGCGGCGGGAGGTCCAATGAGCAGTTCTTC
-	15	TRBV19	TRBJ1-5	-	CASSETGNSNQPQHF	TGTGCCAGTAGTGAGACAGGTAATAGCAATCAGCCCCAGCATTTT
TRBD1	18	TRBV19	TRBJ1-5	-	CASSYFFRPRQGDQPQHF	TGTGCCAGTAGTTACTTTTTCCGGCCGCGGCAGGGGGATCAGCCCCAGCATTTT
-	15	TRBV7-9	TRBJ2-3	-	CASSLIGGVTDTQYF	TGTGCCAGCAGCTTAATCGGCGGCGTCACAGATACGCAGTATTTT
-	11	TRBV14	TRBJ2-2	-	CASARVGELFF	TGTGCCAGCGCGAGGGTCGGGGAGCTGTTTTTT
TRBD1	14	TRBV2	TRBJ1-1	-	CASVQGAVETEAFF	TGTGCCAGTGTACAGGGGGCGGTGGAGACTGAAGCTTTCTTT
TRBD1	16	TRBV5-8	TRBJ1-6	-	CASSPSWTGYNSPLHF	TGTGCCAGCAGTCCCTCCTGGACAGGGTATAATTCACCCCTCCACTTT
-	14	TRBV10-3	TRBJ1-2	-	CAISGSAGDYGYTF	TGTGCCATCAGTGGGTCCGCGGGAGACTATGGCTACACCTTC
-	14	TRBV19	TRBJ2-7	-	CASSIPGSVYEQYF	TGTGCCAGTAGTATTCCCGGGAGTGTGTACGAGCAGTACTTC